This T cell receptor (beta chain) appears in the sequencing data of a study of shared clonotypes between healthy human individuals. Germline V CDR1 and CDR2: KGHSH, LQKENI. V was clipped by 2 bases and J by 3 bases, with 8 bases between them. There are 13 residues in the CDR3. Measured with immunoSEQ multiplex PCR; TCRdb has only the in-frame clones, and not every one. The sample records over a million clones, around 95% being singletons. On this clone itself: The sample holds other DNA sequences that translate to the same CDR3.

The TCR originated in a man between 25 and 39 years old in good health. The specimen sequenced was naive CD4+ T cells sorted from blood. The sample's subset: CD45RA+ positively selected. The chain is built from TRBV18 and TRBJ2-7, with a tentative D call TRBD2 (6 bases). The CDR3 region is CASSPRLDYEQYF. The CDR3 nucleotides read TGTGCCAGCTCACCAAGACTAGACTACGAGCAGTACTTC.